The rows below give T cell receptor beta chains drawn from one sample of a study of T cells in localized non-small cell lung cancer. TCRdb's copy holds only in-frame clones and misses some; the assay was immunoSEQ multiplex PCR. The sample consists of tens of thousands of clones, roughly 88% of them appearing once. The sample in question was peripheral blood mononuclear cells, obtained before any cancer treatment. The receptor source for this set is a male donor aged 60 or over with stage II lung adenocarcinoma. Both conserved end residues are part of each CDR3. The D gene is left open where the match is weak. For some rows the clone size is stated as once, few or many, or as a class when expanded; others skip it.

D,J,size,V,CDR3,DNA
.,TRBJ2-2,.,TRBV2,CASGEPFGPGELFF,TGTGCCAGCGGCGAGCCATTTGGACCCGGGGAGCTGTTTTTT
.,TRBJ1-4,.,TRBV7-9,CASSSADEKLFF,TGTGCCAGCAGCTCTGCGGATGAAAAACTGTTTTTT
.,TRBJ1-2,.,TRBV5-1,CASSVDSNGEGYTF,TGCGCCAGCAGCGTGGACTCTAACGGGGAGGGCTACACCTTC
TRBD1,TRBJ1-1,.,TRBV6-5,CASSFRDRVRGTEAFF,TGTGCCAGCAGTTTCCGGGACAGGGTCCGAGGCACTGAAGCTTTCTTT
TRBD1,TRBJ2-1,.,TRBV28,CASSSPGTGGFDEQFF,TGTGCCAGCAGTTCCCCCGGGACAGGGGGCTTCGATGAGCAGTTCTTC
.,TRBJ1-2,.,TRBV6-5,CASSYSPSYGYTF,TGTGCCAGCAGTTACTCCCCCAGCTATGGCTACACCTTC
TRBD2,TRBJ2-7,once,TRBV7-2,CASSLGLAGDVRNEQYF,TGTGCCAGCAGCTTAGGGTTAGCGGGAGACGTCCGGAACGAGCAGTACTTC
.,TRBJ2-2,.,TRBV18,CASSPNPEPGELFF,TGTGCCAGCTCACCAAATCCCGAACCCGGGGAGCTGTTTTTT
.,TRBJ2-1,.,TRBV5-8,CASSLVYVLSGSNEQFF,TGTGCCAGCAGCTTGGTTTATGTCCTCTCGGGGTCCAATGAGCAGTTCTTC
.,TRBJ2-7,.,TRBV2,CASSEEGPYEQYF,TGTGCCAGCAGTGAAGAGGGGCCCTACGAGCAGTACTTC
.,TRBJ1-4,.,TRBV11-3,CASSRLGGDEKLFF,TGTGCCAGCAGCCGCCTAGGGGGAGATGAAAAACTGTTTTTT
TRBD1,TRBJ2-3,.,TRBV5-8,CASSPWGGQGVDTQYF,TGTGCCAGCAGCCCCTGGGGGGGACAGGGGGTTGATACGCAGTATTTT
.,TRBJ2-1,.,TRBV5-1,CASSLEFRDSYYNEQFF,TGCGCCAGCAGCTTGGAGTTCCGGGATAGCTACTACAATGAGCAGTTCTTC
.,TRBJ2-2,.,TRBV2,CASSVEPGELFF,TGTGCCAGCAGTGTCGAGCCCGGGGAGCTGTTTTTT
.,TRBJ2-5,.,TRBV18,CASSPNTGHWETQYF,TGTGCCAGCTCACCGAATACGGGCCATTGGGAGACCCAGTACTTC
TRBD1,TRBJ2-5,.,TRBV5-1,CASSPGQGGETQYF,TGCGCCAGCAGCCCGGGACAGGGTGGAGAGACCCAGTACTTC
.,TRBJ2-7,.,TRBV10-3,CAISYGYEQYF,TGTGCCATCAGCTACGGTTACGAGCAGTACTTC
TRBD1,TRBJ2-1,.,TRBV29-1,CSVGQGYNEQFF,TGCAGCGTTGGACAGGGATACAATGAGCAGTTCTTC
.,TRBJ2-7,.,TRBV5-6,CASSFMNPVRRYEQYF,TGTGCCAGCAGCTTTATGAACCCCGTTAGGCGATACGAGCAGTACTTC
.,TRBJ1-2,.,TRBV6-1,CASSEAGGRVDGYTF,TGTGCCAGCAGTGAAGCGGGGGGGAGGGTTGATGGCTACACCTTC